This T cell receptor (beta chain) was captured in a study of T cell responses to AZD1222 COVID-19 vaccine. Using immunoSEQ multiplex PCR, the repertoire was profiled, and TCRdb retains in-frame clones only, with some absent. This sample has 60,000 to 100,000 clones, with under 95% found just once. The V gene's germline CDR1 is MNHNY and CDR2 SVGAGI (reference sequence). This CDR3 has 14 amino acids. V lost 2 bases and J 3 bases, leaving 10 bases between the germline ends. J is TRBJ1-2 and V is TRBV6-6, with D possibly matching TRBD1 (5 bases). This sequence originates from an adult in good health. The starting material was peripheral blood, obtained on day 0 of MenACWY control vaccination. The CDR3, as DNA: TGTGCCAGCAGTTACGAGCCCAGGGACTATGGCTACACCTTC. Protein sequence: CASSYEPRDYGYTF.